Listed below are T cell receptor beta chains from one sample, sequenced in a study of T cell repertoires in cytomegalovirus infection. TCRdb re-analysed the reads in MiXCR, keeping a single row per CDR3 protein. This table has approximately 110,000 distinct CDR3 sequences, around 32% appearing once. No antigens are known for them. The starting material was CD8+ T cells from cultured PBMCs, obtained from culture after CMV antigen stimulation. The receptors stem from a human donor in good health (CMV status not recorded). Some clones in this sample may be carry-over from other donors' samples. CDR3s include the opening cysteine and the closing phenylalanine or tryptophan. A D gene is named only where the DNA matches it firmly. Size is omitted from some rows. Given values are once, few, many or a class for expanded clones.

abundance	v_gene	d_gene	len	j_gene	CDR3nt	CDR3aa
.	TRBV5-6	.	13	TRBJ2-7	TGTGCCAGCAGCTTGGTGCAGCGGGACGAGCAGTACTTC	CASSLVQRDEQYF
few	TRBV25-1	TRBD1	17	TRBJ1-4	TGTGCCAGCAGTGAATCCGGGACAGTTGATTATAATGAAAAACTGTTTTTT	CASSESGTVDYNEKLFF
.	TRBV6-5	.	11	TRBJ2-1	TGTGCCAGCAGTTACTCGCGTGAGCAGTTCTTC	CASSYSREQFF
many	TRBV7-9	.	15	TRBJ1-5	TGTGCCAGCCCTCCCGGCGAGGGGGGCGCTCAGCCCCAGCATTTT	CASPPGEGGAQPQHF
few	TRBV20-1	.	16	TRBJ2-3	TGCAGTGCTACAAGGAGGGAACCGGTAGGAACAGATACGCAGTATTTT	CSATRREPVGTDTQYF
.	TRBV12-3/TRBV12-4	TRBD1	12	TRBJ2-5	TGTGCCAGCAAGGGACAGTCAGAGACCCAGTACTTC	CASKGQSETQYF
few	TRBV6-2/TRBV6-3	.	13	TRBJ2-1	TGTGCCAGCACCGAGCGGTGGGGCAATGAGCAGTTCTTC	CASTERWGNEQFF
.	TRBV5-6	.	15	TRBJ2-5	TGTGCCAGCAGCGATGGAGGTCCAGGCCAAGAGACCCAGTACTTC	CASSDGGPGQETQYF
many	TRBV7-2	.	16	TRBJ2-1	TGTGCCAGCAGCTTGAGGGGGGCCACTTCCTACAATGAGCAGTTCTTC	CASSLRGATSYNEQFF
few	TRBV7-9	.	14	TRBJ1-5	TGTGCCAGCAGCTCCGAGGTTAGCAATCAGCCCCAGCATTTT	CASSSEVSNQPQHF
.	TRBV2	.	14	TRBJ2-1	TGTGCCAGCATGTCTGAGGGCTCCTACAATGAGCAGTTCTTC	CASMSEGSYNEQFF
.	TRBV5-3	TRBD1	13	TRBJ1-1	TGTGCCAGCAGCTTCGGGACAGCTTCTGAAGCTTTCTTT	CASSFGTASEAFF
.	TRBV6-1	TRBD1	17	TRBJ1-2	TGTGCCAGCAGCCATCGACCTAGGACAGGGAAGGACTATGGCTACACCTTC	CASSHRPRTGKDYGYTF
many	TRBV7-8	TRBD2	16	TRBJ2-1	TGTGCCAGCAGCTTATGGACTAGCGGGGACTACAATGAGCAGTTCTTC	CASSLWTSGDYNEQFF
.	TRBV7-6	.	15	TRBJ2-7	TGTGCCAGCAGCTTTTACCGGGGTCCTAACTACGAGCAGTACTTC	CASSFYRGPNYEQYF
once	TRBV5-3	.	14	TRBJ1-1	TGTGCCAGCAGCTTGGAGAGCCCGAGGACTGAAGCTTTCTTT	CASSLESPRTEAFF
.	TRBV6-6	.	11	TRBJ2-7	TGTGCCAGCCTAGGGTTAGGCGAGCAGTACTTC	CASLGLGEQYF